These 14 T cell receptor beta chains came from one sample sequenced in a study of CXCR3-negative and CXCR3-positive naive CD8 T cells. Points from the study as a whole: Hydrophobicity of TRB CDR3s was greater in CXCR3-positive naive cells than in CXCR3-negative naive cells.

No antigen has been assigned to these receptors. cDNA libraries for TRB were generated by 5' RACE incorporating UMI labels. One entry per CDR3 protein, without DNA, is what TCRdb gives after re-calling the 5' RACE reads. The sample has several thousand distinct CDR3 sequences. Sequencing was carried out using naive CXCR3+ CD8+ T cells from blood. Subset denoted: CD45RO-CCR7+CD27+CD95- naive CD8+ T cells expressing CXCR3 (TNR3+). The receptors here all came from a human donor in good health. Some clones in this sample may be carry-over from other donors' samples.

V is TRBV13 and J is TRBJ2-7; TCRdb proposes TRBD1, but this gene call is untestable without DNA. This CDR3 contains 15 residues. CDR1 and CDR2 (germline): PRHDT, FYEKMQ (reference sequence). CDR3: CASSSGEFGSYEQYF.

By frequency, this clonotype is medium-sized (0.01 to 0.1%). This chain links TRBV5-4 with TRBJ2-5; without DNA, the TCRdb call of TRBD1 cannot be checked. The CDR3 has 14 residues. Germline CDR1 SGHNT, CDR2 YYREEE (reference sequence). Here the CDR3 reads CASSFTSGGETQYF.

Judged by frequency, this clonotype is medium-sized. J is TRBJ2-3 and V is TRBV20-1; with no DNA, the TCRdb D assignment of TRBD1 cannot be verified. The germline gives CDR1 DFQATT, CDR2 SNEGSKA (reference sequence). The length of the CDR3 is 13 residues. The CDR3 is CSAPPRNTDTQYF.

V usage is TRBV4-1 and J usage is TRBJ2-7; TCRdb reports TRBD1, a call that lacks DNA to check it against. This CDR3 is 15 amino acids long. The V gene's germline CDR1 is MGHRA and CDR2 YSYEKL. Here the CDR3 reads CASSQGNLGPYEQYF.

The chain joins TRBV6-1 to TRBJ1-2. Germline lookup yields CDR1 MNHNS and CDR2 SASEGT. This CDR3 region has 14 residues. CDR3 amino acids: CASSELGTKAGYTF.

The chain has TRBV27 and TRBJ2-3; the TCRdb D gene call, TRBD2, has no DNA to confirm it. Per the germline V gene, CDR1 is MNHEY and CDR2 is SMNVEV (reference sequence). This CDR3 has 13 amino acids. This CDR3 reads CAIRLAEADTQYF.

The rearrangement links TRBV11-3 to TRBJ2-3; with no DNA, the TCRdb D assignment of TRBD2 cannot be verified. The CDR3 runs to 14 residues. Germline V gene data show CDR1 as SGHNT and CDR2 as YENEEA. The CDR3 here is CASSFAGATDTQYF.

By frequency, this clonotype registers medium-sized. The rearrangement joins TRBV29-1 to TRBJ2-7; the TCRdb call, TRBD1, lacks DNA for checking. The germline V gene encodes CDR1 SQVTM and CDR2 ANQGSEA. The CDR3 consists of 14 residues. The CDR3 sequence is CSVEGQGAGYEQYF.

The V call is TRBV14, the J call TRBJ2-6. The CDR3 is 16 residues long. The germline CDR1 and CDR2 sequences are SGHDN and FVKESK. The CDR3 reads CASSQVPASGANVLTF. Looking up the rest from reference TRBV14 and TRBJ2-6 gives the full variable domain: EAGVTQFPSHSVIEKGQTVTLRCDPISGHDNLYWYRRVMGKEIKFLLHFVKESKQDESGMPNNRFLAERTGGTYSTLKVQPAELEDSGVYFCASSQVPASGANVLTFGAGSRLTVL.

In terms of frequency, this clonotype is medium-sized. The CDR3 here is CASSQVEGSGYGYTF. The rearrangement joins TRBV14 to TRBJ1-2. Germline V gene lookup returns CDR1 SGHDN and CDR2 FVKESK. CDR3 size: 15 residues.

By frequency, this clonotype registers medium-sized. The chain carries TRBV12-3 or TRBV12-4 and TRBJ2-6; TCRdb outputs TRBD1, but without DNA this stays unchecked. CDR3 length: 17 amino acids. The CDR3 spells CASSGQGELTGANVLTF.

This clonotype registers medium-sized by frequency. The CDR3 reads CSAQSRNRLGEQYF. The J gene is TRBJ2-7, the V gene TRBV20-1. There are 14 residues in the CDR3. Germline V CDR1 and CDR2: DFQATT, SNEGSKA (reference sequence).

This chain uses TRBV20-1 with TRBJ2-1. The germline CDR1 and CDR2 sequences are DFQATT and SNEGSKA (reference sequence). CDR3 length equals 11 residues. CDR3 amino acids: CSARDITNQFF.

This sequence joins TRBV29-1 and TRBJ2-1; TCRdb selects TRBD2, and the lack of DNA leaves this call unchecked. There are 17 residues in the CDR3. CDR1 and CDR2 from the germline V gene are SQVTM and ANQGSEA. The CDR3 protein is CSVLGTSGRAAYNEQFF.